Listed here are 15 T cell receptor beta chains from one sample, sequenced in a study of blood T cell repertoires in COVID-19. Using immunoSEQ multiplex PCR, the repertoire was profiled, and TCRdb retains in-frame clones only, with some absent. The data contain around 250,000 clones, approximately 86% of them singletons. The sequenced sample was peripheral blood. These receptors were taken from a man aged 40-49 years with active or convalescent COVID-19.

The chain uses TRBV2 and TRBJ1-4, with D uncertain. Germline CDR1 reads SNHLY; CDR2 reads FYNNEI. Trimming stripped 6 bases from V and 12 bases from J, with 14 bases between. The CDR3 has 12 amino acids. The CDR3, as DNA: TGTGCCAGCAGCCGAGGGAGGGAAGAACTGTTTTTT. Its translation: CASSRGREELFF.

The chain couples TRBV12-5 to TRBJ2-5, with TRBD1 matching over 9 bases. With 6 bases clipped from V and 7 bases from J, the junction kept 6 bases outside the gene matches. Germline V CDR1 and CDR2: LGHNT, FRNRAP. The length of the CDR3 is 13 residues. CDR3 residues: CASGRDRVGTQYF. DNA of the CDR3: TGTGCTAGTGGCCGGGACAGGGTGGGGACCCAGTACTTC.

This chain joins TRBV5-1 and TRBJ1-2; D ambiguous. Germline assignment: CDR1 SGHRS and CDR2 YFSETQ. Trimming pared 2 bases from V and 8 bases from J, leaving 19 bases between. This CDR3 has 15 residues. The CDR3 DNA is TGCGCCAGCAGCTTAGCGACGGCCCAGCCCGGAGGCTACACCTTC. It codes for CASSLATAQPGGYTF. Combining the CDR3 with reference TRBV5-1 and TRBJ1-2 gives the whole variable domain KAGVTQTPRYLIKTRGQQVTLSCSPISGHRSVSWYQQTPGQGLQFLFEYFSETQRNKGNFPGRFSGRQFSNSRSEMNVSTLELGDSALYLCASSLATAQPGGYTFGSGTRLTVV.

In its sample, this clone was seen once. The genes are TRBV6-5 and TRBJ1-2; the D gene is possibly TRBD1 (5 bases). CDR1 and CDR2 from the germline V gene are MNHEY and SVGAGI. Trimming cost V 0 bases and J 6 bases, with 5 bases left between them. The CDR3 loop spans 12 amino acids. CDR3 coding DNA: TGTGCCAGCAGTTACTCCAGGGATGGCTACACCTTC. It is translated as CASSYSRDGYTF.

V is TRBV6-2 or TRBV6-3 and J is TRBJ1-6, with a weak D call TRBD1 (6 bases). Between the trimmed V and J ends, which lost 5 bases and 6 bases, there was a span of 8 bases. Germline V gene sequence: CDR1 MNHEY, CDR2 SVGEGT. The length of the CDR3 is 13 residues. CDR3 amino acids: CASSRGGNSPLHF. The CDR3 DNA follows: TGTGCCAGCAGTAGGGGGGGTAATTCACCCCTCCACTTT.

The J gene is TRBJ1-6, the V gene TRBV7-6; the match to TRBD1 covers 9 bases. This CDR3 spans 16 amino acids. Germline lookup yields CDR1 SGHVS and CDR2 FNYEAQ. Losses at the gene ends were 3 bases for V and 8 bases for J; bases not matched to a gene: 8. The CDR3 DNA follows: TGTGCCAGCAGCTTTGGACAGGGGAACTCTGATTCACCCCTCCACTTT. It specifies CASSFGQGNSDSPLHF.

The chain couples TRBV7-4 to TRBJ2-3; D unclear. The CDR3 contains 14 residues. Germline lookup yields CDR1 SGHVT and CDR2 SQSDAQ. The ends were cut back, 4 bases at V and 4 bases at J, with 12 bases in the middle. CDR3 in DNA: TGTGCCAGCAGCTCCTTACATCGTGCAGATACGCAGTATTTT. Translation gives CASSSLHRADTQYF. The full variable domain, in which reference TRBV7-4 and TRBJ2-3 provide the parts outside the CDR3, is GAGVSQSPRYKVAKRGRDVALRCDSISGHVTLYWYRQTLGQGSEVLTYSQSDAQRDKSGRPSGRFSAERPERSVSTLKIQRTEQGDSAVYLCASSSLHRADTQYFGPGTRLTVL.

V and J are TRBV12-3 or TRBV12-4 and TRBJ2-1; D may be TRBD2 (5 bases). The CDR3 runs 12 residues. The V end was cut by 2 bases, the J end by 12 bases, with 11 bases between. The CDR3 DNA reads as TGTGCCAGCAGTTTAAGGTTCGAGGGGCAGTTCTTC. It translates to CASSLRFEGQFF.

J is TRBJ2-2 and V is TRBV5-1; 8 nucleotides agree with TRBD2. This CDR3 has 14 residues. The V segment lost 4 bases and the J segment 2 bases; nucleotides outside the gene matches: 1. CDR1 is SGHRS, CDR2 YFSETQ, per germline. Written as DNA, the CDR3 is TGCGCCAGCAGCAGCGGGAGAAACACCGGGGAGCTGTTTTTT. Its translation: CASSSGRNTGELFF.

The chain carries TRBV5-4 and TRBJ2-1, with D possibly being TRBD2 (5 bases). Germline CDR1 reads SGHNT; CDR2 reads YYREEE (reference sequence). Trimming left V 3 bases short and J 8 bases short, with 15 bases between. The CDR3 loop spans 14 amino acids. This CDR3 is CASSSGPHGDEQFF. DNA of the CDR3: TGTGCCAGCAGCTCGGGCCCCCACGGGGATGAGCAGTTCTTC. Combining the CDR3 with reference TRBV5-4 and TRBJ2-1 gives the whole variable domain ETGVTQSPTHLIKTRGQQVTLRCSSQSGHNTVSWYQQALGQGPQFIFQYYREEENGRGNFPPRFSGLQFPNYSSELNVNALELDDSALYLCASSSGPHGDEQFFGPGTRLTVL.

This chain uses TRBV6-1 with TRBJ2-7; 10 positions agree with TRBD1. The germline V gene encodes CDR1 MNHNS and CDR2 SASEGT. V shed 1 base, J shed 2 bases, and the junction held 11 bases outside the gene matches. This CDR3 spans 18 amino acids. CDR3 bases: TGTGCCAGCAGTGAAGAAGGCCGGACAGGGGGATTTACCTACGAGCAGTACTTC. It translates to CASSEEGRTGGFTYEQYF.

As to this clone: One base away lies a much larger clone, so this may be a sequencing read error. V and J are TRBV12-3 or TRBV12-4 and TRBJ2-7, with D hard to call. Trimming removed 6 bases at V and 6 bases at J, with 9 bases between. CDR3 size: 11 residues. This chain's CDR3 is CASSVLGEQYF. The CDR3 bases are TGTGCCAGCAGCGTCCTAGGCGAGCAGTACTTC.

The chain is built from TRBV30 and TRBJ1-1, with no clear D. This CDR3 comprises 13 residues. Trimming stripped 2 bases from V and 7 bases from J, with 14 bases between. CDR1 and CDR2 (germline): GTSNPN, SVGIG (reference sequence). DNA of the CDR3: TGTGCCTGGAGTTCGATCAGGCGTATTGAAGCTTTCTTT. It codes for CAWSSIRRIEAFF.

In its sample, this clone was seen many times. The V and J genes are TRBV2 and TRBJ2-5; no firm D call. Germline loops: CDR1 SNHLY, CDR2 FYNNEI. This CDR3 contains 15 residues. V was cut by 7 bases and J by 5 bases, with 20 bases left in between. The CDR3 DNA reads as TGTGCCAGCAAGTCCCCCGGCGAGGTTTGGGAGACCCAGTACTTC. Its translation: CASKSPGEVWETQYF. Combining the CDR3 with reference TRBV2 and TRBJ2-5 gives the whole variable domain EPEVTQTPSHQVTQMGQEVILRCVPISNHLYFYWYRQILGQKVEFLVSFYNNEISEKSEIFDDQFSVERPDGSNFTLKIRSTKLEDSAMYFCASKSPGEVWETQYFGPGTRLLVL.

The J gene is TRBJ1-3, the V gene TRBV4-1, with D uncertain. CDR1 MGHRA and CDR2 YSYEKL come from the germline V gene. The CDR3 totals 14 residues. Between the trimmed V and J ends, which lost 0 bases and 6 bases, there was a span of 9 bases. In DNA form, the CDR3 reads TGCGCCAGCAGCCAAGACCCCAAAAAAAACACCATATATTTT. This translates into CASSQDPKKNTIYF.